The 5 T cell receptor beta chains below all came from one sample that was sequenced in a study of blood T cell repertoires in COVID-19. Here immunoSEQ multiplex PCR was the method, and the copy in TCRdb shows in-frame clones only, minus some. Among about 270,000 clones listed, over 70% were seen once. The sample was peripheral blood. The receptor set was obtained from a human donor in a cohort sampled during active COVID-19.

This chain joins TRBV7-9 and TRBJ1-1, with D maybe TRBD1 (6 bases). Germline V lookup: CDR1 SEHNR, CDR2 FQNEAQ (reference sequence). V was trimmed by 2 bases and J by 4 bases, leaving 8 bases between them. This CDR3 has 13 amino acids. CDR3 DNA: TGTGCCAGCAGCTTAAAAGGGGGCACTGAAGCTTTCTTT. Translation gives CASSLKGGTEAFF.

This chain joins TRBV2 and TRBJ2-7, with 7 bases identical to TRBD2. The CDR3 extends over 16 amino acids. The V and J ends lost 6 bases and 3 bases, in that order; junction bases with no gene match: 14. From germline, CDR1 is SNHLY and CDR2 FYNNEI. The CDR3, as DNA: TGTGCCAGCAGGGACCCCCGGCGGGGGAAAGACTACGAGCAGTACTTC. Protein: CASRDPRRGKDYEQYF.

This chain connects TRBV4-3 to TRBJ1-4, with D perhaps matching TRBD1 (5 bases). The V end was cut by 4 bases, the J end by 6 bases, with 15 bases between. Looked up from germline, CDR1 is LGHNA and CDR2 is YSLEER. The CDR3 has 15 residues. The CDR3 DNA is TGCGCCAGCAGCCCTGGACACGCGTCCGATGAAAAACTGTTTTTT. This sequence encodes CASSPGHASDEKLFF.

This chain links TRBV29-1 with TRBJ1-1, with D perhaps matching TRBD1 (6 bases). Germline lookup yields CDR1 SQVTM and CDR2 ANQGSEA. V lost 7 bases to trimming and J lost 3 bases, with 12 bases between them. The CDR3 spans 12 residues. The CDR3 region has the DNA TGCAGCGGCAGGGGCGTCGACACTGAAGCTTTCTTT. The encoded protein is CSGRGVDTEAFF.

This clone was seen more than once but under ten times. The chain carries TRBV5-4 and TRBJ2-1; 12 nucleotides agree with TRBD1. The V and J ends lost 1 base and 10 bases, in that order; junction bases with no gene match: 6. Germline V CDR1 and CDR2: SGHNT, YYREEE (reference sequence). The CDR3 runs to 15 residues. The DNA for the CDR3 is TGTGCCAGCAGCTTGTGGGACAGGGGGCTTGGGGAGCAGTTCTTC. Translating gives CASSLWDRGLGEQFF.